These 10 T cell receptor beta chains were all obtained from the same sample, sequenced in a study of OX40 agonist ivuxolimab in advanced cancers. The protocol was immunoSEQ multiplex PCR, while the TCRdb copy is restricted to in-frame clones and leaves out a portion. Counted here are about 89,000 clones, 70% to 90% occurring once; the ten biggest clones make up more than 0.25%. The material was CD4+ or CD8+ T cells sorted from blood, obtained in a trial of the OX40 agonist ivuxolimab. The origin of the receptors is an adult with an advanced solid tumor such as melanoma, head and neck, liver or kidney cancer.

The V gene is TRBV5-1, the J gene TRBJ2-2, with a possible D match to TRBD2 (7 bases). Trimming stripped 0 bases from V and 0 bases from J, with 9 bases between. This CDR3 is 16 amino acids long. Germline CDR1 reads SGHRS; CDR2 reads YFSETQ. The chain's CDR3 is CASSLVGGPNTGELFF. For the CDR3, the DNA is TGCGCCAGCAGCTTGGTGGGGGGGCCGAACACCGGGGAGCTGTTTTTT.

Details on this clone: An end of the junction does not agree with germline; a read error may underlie this. The J gene is TRBJ2-7, the V gene TRBV5-1; 8 nucleotides match TRBD1. Germline CDR1 SGHRS, CDR2 YFSETQ. The CDR3 extends over 15 amino acids. The CDR3: CAGSWGTGSSYEQYF. The DNA of the CDR3 is TGCGCCGGCAGCTGGGGGACAGGTAGCTCCTACGAGCAGTACTTC.

The J gene is TRBJ2-3, the V gene TRBV9; TRBD2 might be the D (6 bases). V lost 2 bases and J 7 bases, leaving 14 bases between the germline ends. The CDR3 loop spans 14 amino acids. The germline CDR1 and CDR2 sequences are SGDLS and YYNGEE. The CDR3: CASSVGQGLNTQYF. As DNA, the CDR3 is TGTGCCAGCAGCGTCGGACAAGGACTAAATACGCAGTATTTT.

Only a few counts were recorded for this clone. J is TRBJ2-1 and V is TRBV9, with TRBD2 identical over 11 bases. V shed 4 bases and J 6 bases; nucleotides not matched to a gene: 9. In germline, CDR1 is SGDLS, CDR2 YYNGEE. CDR3 length: 16 amino acids. The CDR3 DNA reads TGTGCCAGCAGCCCCGAGGCGACTAGCGGGGTCAATGAGCAGTTCTTC. This codes for CASSPEATSGVNEQFF.

The chain combines TRBV19 with TRBJ1-4; D call uncertain. Germline CDR1 and CDR2: LNHDA and SQIVND (reference sequence). V shed 9 bases and J shed 0 bases, with 17 bases lying between them. The CDR3 length is 16 residues. The CDR3 region is CASHTAALATNEKLFF. CDR3 in DNA: TGTGCCAGCCATACAGCGGCGCTTGCAACTAATGAAAAACTGTTTTTT.

For this clone: Other DNA sequences in the sample encode the same CDR3. The chain is built from TRBV6-5 and TRBJ1-1; TRBD1 matches at 10 bases. With 5 bases clipped from V and 2 bases from J, the junction kept 5 bases outside the gene matches. The length of the CDR3 is 15 residues. Per germline, CDR1 MNHEY and CDR2 SVGAGI. CDR3 coding DNA: TGTGCCAGCAGTACGCGGACAGGGGGAAACACTGAAGCTTTCTTT. Encoded protein: CASSTRTGGNTEAFF.

The chain employs TRBV27 and TRBJ1-1; 9 bases are a match to TRBD1. This CDR3 is built from 16 residues. With V trimmed by 6 bases and J by 1 base, 9 bases remained unmatched. Germline loops: CDR1 MNHEY, CDR2 SMNVEV (reference sequence). The CDR3: CASSALGQGPNTEAFF. In nucleotides, the CDR3 is TGTGCCAGCAGCGCCCTTGGACAGGGGCCGAACACTGAAGCTTTCTTT.

The chain is built from TRBV7-2 and TRBJ1-4; weak D call: TRBD1 (5 bases). Trimming shortened V by 2 bases and J by 0 bases, and 13 bases separated the two germline ends. This CDR3 is 17 amino acids long. In germline, CDR1 is SGHTA, CDR2 FQGNSA. CDR3 sequence (DNA): TGTGCCAGCAGCTTAACGCTGACAGTAGCAACTAATGAAAAACTGTTTTTT. It yields the protein CASSLTLTVATNEKLFF.

The chain recombines TRBV7-2 with TRBJ2-5; 11 bases map to TRBD2. The CDR3 contains 19 residues. The V gene's germline CDR1 is SGHTA and CDR2 FQGNSA. Trimming took 5 bases from V and 5 from J; bases not matched to a gene: 19. DNA for the CDR3: TGTGCCAGCAGCCTCGATTACAGGGGGACTAGCGGCCATGGTGAGACCCAGTACTTC. It yields the protein CASSLDYRGTSGHGETQYF.

CDR3 protein: CASSSITNTEAFF. For the CDR3, the DNA is TGTGCCAGCAGTTCGATCACGAACACTGAAGCTTTCTTT. The chain has TRBV6-5 and TRBJ1-1; D ambiguous. The germline CDR1 and CDR2 sequences are MNHEY and SVGAGI. The V end was cut by 4 bases, the J end by 1 base, with 7 bases between. This CDR3 region has 13 residues.